The rows below give T cell receptor beta chains drawn from one sample of a study of T cells in Graves' hyperthyroidism and ophthalmopathy. MiXCR, applied by TCRdb to the multiplex PCR reads, yields one record per CDR3 protein. Of about 700,000 distinct CDR3 sequences detected, about 15% appear once; the ten largest clones hold roughly a tenth. Sequencing was performed on blood. All receptors come from a woman between 18 and 29 years old with Graves' hyperthyroidism. Each CDR3 is given with its conserved first and last residue. The order of the fields is D gene, J gene, clone size, V gene, CDR3 protein, CDR3 DNA. The D gene is left open where the match is weak. Not every row has a clone size; where given, it reads once, few, many or a size class.

d_gene: -
j_gene: TRBJ1-2
abundance: many
v_gene: TRBV9
CDR3aa: CASSQFAGSYGYTF
CDR3nt: TGTGCCAGCAGCCAGTTTGCAGGCTCCTATGGCTACACCTTC

d_gene: TRBD1
j_gene: TRBJ1-2
abundance: many
v_gene: TRBV11-2
CDR3aa: CASSLGTGKYGYTF
CDR3nt: TGTGCCAGCAGCTTAGGGACAGGGAAGTATGGCTACACCTTC

d_gene: -
j_gene: TRBJ2-1
abundance: many
v_gene: TRBV18
CDR3aa: CASSPLTESEQFF
CDR3nt: TGTGCCAGCTCACCACTGACAGAAAGTGAGCAGTTCTTC

d_gene: -
j_gene: TRBJ2-1
abundance: -
v_gene: TRBV7-9
CDR3aa: CASSLGARKQFF
CDR3nt: TGTGCCAGCAGCTTAGGGGCCAGGAAGCAGTTCTTC

d_gene: TRBD2
j_gene: TRBJ2-7
abundance: few
v_gene: TRBV19
CDR3aa: CASSIRAGGYYEQYF
CDR3nt: TGTGCCAGTAGTATCAGGGCGGGAGGTTACTACGAGCAGTACTTC

d_gene: TRBD2
j_gene: TRBJ2-1
abundance: few
v_gene: TRBV12-3/TRBV12-4
CDR3aa: CASSLPSLAGGPGRYNEQFF
CDR3nt: TGTGCCAGCAGTTTACCCTCGCTAGCGGGAGGGCCGGGTCGGTACAATGAGCAGTTCTTC

d_gene: -
j_gene: TRBJ1-1
abundance: once
v_gene: TRBV25-1
CDR3aa: CAIPNLAGTEAFF
CDR3nt: TGTGCCATCCCTAATTTAGCGGGCACTGAAGCTTTCTTT

d_gene: TRBD2
j_gene: TRBJ2-1
abundance: many
v_gene: TRBV3-1
CDR3aa: CASSLPGTSGRNEQFF
CDR3nt: TGTGCCAGCAGCCTGCCCGGGACTAGCGGGAGGAATGAGCAGTTCTTC

d_gene: TRBD1
j_gene: TRBJ2-1
abundance: many
v_gene: TRBV18
CDR3aa: CASSPDRGSEQFF
CDR3nt: TGTGCCAGCTCACCCGACAGGGGTAGTGAGCAGTTCTTC

d_gene: TRBD2
j_gene: TRBJ2-1
abundance: few
v_gene: TRBV29-1
CDR3aa: CSVGSSGSYNEQFF
CDR3nt: TGCAGCGTTGGATCCAGCGGGAGTTACAATGAGCAGTTCTTC

d_gene: TRBD2
j_gene: TRBJ2-3
abundance: many
v_gene: TRBV6-1
CDR3aa: CASATSGRPDTQYF
CDR3nt: TGTGCCAGCGCGACTAGCGGGAGACCAGATACGCAGTATTTT

d_gene: -
j_gene: TRBJ2-7
abundance: -
v_gene: TRBV12-3/TRBV12-4
CDR3aa: CASSLGQGPEQYF
CDR3nt: TGTGCCAGCAGTTTAGGGCAGGGGCCCGAGCAGTACTTC

d_gene: TRBD1
j_gene: TRBJ2-3
abundance: many
v_gene: TRBV7-3
CDR3aa: CASSLSTGSTDTQYF
CDR3nt: TGTGCCAGCAGCTTATCGACAGGGAGCACAGATACGCAGTATTTT

d_gene: -
j_gene: TRBJ1-5
abundance: many
v_gene: TRBV6-1
CDR3aa: CASSKLEYSNQPQHF
CDR3nt: TGTGCCAGCAGCAAACTGGAGTATAGCAATCAGCCCCAGCATTTT

d_gene: -
j_gene: TRBJ2-7
abundance: many
v_gene: TRBV3-1
CDR3aa: CASSQTWTELYEQYF
CDR3nt: TGTGCCAGCAGCCAAACATGGACAGAGCTCTACGAGCAGTACTTC

d_gene: -
j_gene: TRBJ2-3
abundance: few
v_gene: TRBV5-4
CDR3aa: CASSLGLGGLTDTQYF
CDR3nt: TGTGCCAGCAGCTTGGGACTAGGTGGGCTCACAGATACGCAGTATTTT

d_gene: -
j_gene: TRBJ1-1
abundance: many
v_gene: TRBV29-1
CDR3aa: CSVGSAVNEAFF
CDR3nt: TGCAGCGTGGGATCAGCGGTTAATGAAGCTTTCTTT

d_gene: TRBD2
j_gene: TRBJ2-2
abundance: -
v_gene: TRBV7-9
CDR3aa: CASSFRSGRARPNTGELFF
CDR3nt: TGTGCCAGCAGCTTCCGTAGCGGGAGGGCCAGGCCCAACACCGGGGAGCTGTTTTTT

d_gene: TRBD2
j_gene: TRBJ2-7
abundance: many
v_gene: TRBV5-1
CDR3aa: CASSLGGTSVYEQYF
CDR3nt: TGCGCCAGCAGCCTCGGAGGGACTAGCGTCTACGAGCAGTACTTC

d_gene: -
j_gene: TRBJ1-1
abundance: many
v_gene: TRBV5-6
CDR3aa: CASSRGWVSLNTEAFF
CDR3nt: TGTGCCAGCAGCAGGGGATGGGTCAGTCTGAACACTGAAGCTTTCTTT

d_gene: TRBD2
j_gene: TRBJ2-1
abundance: few
v_gene: TRBV7-6
CDR3aa: CASSLATGLAGYNEQFF
CDR3nt: TGTGCCAGCAGCTTAGCAACGGGACTAGCGGGATACAATGAGCAGTTCTTC

d_gene: TRBD1
j_gene: TRBJ2-1
abundance: many
v_gene: TRBV10-1
CDR3aa: CASSLVPGGNEQFF
CDR3nt: TGCGCCAGCAGTTTAGTCCCAGGGGGCAATGAGCAGTTCTTC

d_gene: -
j_gene: TRBJ2-1
abundance: few
v_gene: TRBV10-3
CDR3aa: CASRLARGEQFF
CDR3nt: TGTGCCAGCCGACTCGCCAGAGGTGAGCAGTTCTTC

d_gene: -
j_gene: TRBJ2-2
abundance: -
v_gene: TRBV14
CDR3aa: CASSQDAAELGVFPTGELFF
CDR3nt: TGTGCCAGCAGCCAAGATGCGGCGGAGTTGGGAGTTTTTCCCACCGGGGAGCTGTTTTTT

d_gene: -
j_gene: TRBJ1-5
abundance: many
v_gene: TRBV5-6
CDR3aa: CASSRWTDGNQPQHF
CDR3nt: TGTGCCAGCAGCCGATGGACCGATGGGAATCAGCCCCAGCATTTT

d_gene: -
j_gene: TRBJ1-2
abundance: -
v_gene: TRBV25-1
CDR3aa: CASSVLSQGISGYTF
CDR3nt: TGTGCCAGCAGTGTGCTAAGCCAGGGTATAAGTGGCTACACCTTC

d_gene: TRBD2
j_gene: TRBJ2-1
abundance: -
v_gene: TRBV18
CDR3aa: CASSAASSGAINNEQFF
CDR3nt: TGTGCCAGCTCGGCGGCGTCTAGCGGAGCCATAAACAATGAGCAGTTCTTC

d_gene: TRBD2
j_gene: TRBJ2-3
abundance: few
v_gene: TRBV9
CDR3aa: CASSPSRLAGGPTDTQYF
CDR3nt: TGTGCCAGCAGCCCCTCAAGACTAGCGGGAGGGCCGACAGATACGCAGTATTTT

d_gene: TRBD2
j_gene: TRBJ2-1
abundance: many
v_gene: TRBV18
CDR3aa: CASSQTSGSGNEQFF
CDR3nt: TGTGCCAGCTCCCAGACTAGCGGGAGCGGCAATGAGCAGTTCTTC

d_gene: TRBD1
j_gene: TRBJ1-1
abundance: many
v_gene: TRBV18
CDR3aa: CASSPRQGRATEAFF
CDR3nt: TGTGCCAGCTCACCCCGACAGGGACGGGCCACTGAAGCTTTCTTT

d_gene: -
j_gene: TRBJ2-1
abundance: many
v_gene: TRBV20-1
CDR3aa: CSARQPTGVNNEQFF
CDR3nt: TGCAGTGCTAGACAACCGACAGGAGTGAACAATGAGCAGTTCTTC

d_gene: TRBD2
j_gene: TRBJ2-1
abundance: -
v_gene: TRBV13
CDR3aa: CASSPLLAGDDEQFF
CDR3nt: TGTGCCAGCAGCCCCCTGCTAGCGGGAGACGATGAGCAGTTCTTC

d_gene: -
j_gene: TRBJ1-4
abundance: many
v_gene: TRBV2
CDR3aa: CASRAATNEKLFF
CDR3nt: TGTGCCAGCAGAGCTGCAACTAATGAAAAACTGTTTTTT

d_gene: -
j_gene: TRBJ1-1
abundance: -
v_gene: TRBV28
CDR3aa: CASRGVGQGEAFF
CDR3nt: TGTGCCAGCAGGGGGGTGGGGCAGGGCGAAGCTTTCTTT

d_gene: TRBD2
j_gene: TRBJ2-1
abundance: many
v_gene: TRBV4-1
CDR3aa: CASSQGAGSNEQFF
CDR3nt: TGCGCCAGCAGCCAAGGAGCGGGGAGCAATGAGCAGTTCTTC

d_gene: TRBD2
j_gene: TRBJ2-1
abundance: many
v_gene: TRBV20-1
CDR3aa: CSARGGGIGLAGGHNRDNEQFF
CDR3nt: TGCAGTGCTAGAGGCGGAGGCATTGGACTAGCGGGAGGGCATAACCGGGACAATGAGCAGTTCTTC